In its sample, the clone carrying this T cell receptor (beta chain) was seen a few times. The V gene end was trimmed by 2 bases and the J gene end by 5 bases; junction bases not matched to a gene: 8. This CDR3 comprises 16 residues. Germline-derived CDR1 and CDR2 are SGHRS and YFSETQ. This sample is part of a study of T-cell reconstitution after alpha-beta-depleted transplantation in children. Researchers prepared the TCRbeta library using unique molecular identifiers, the study reports. One entry per CDR3 protein results from TCRdb running MiXCR on the PCR reads. The sample holds around 410,000 distinct CDR3 sequences, around 9.9% seen once.

The clonotype comes from a human donor who donated a stem cell graft to a child with acute myeloid leukemia. The sequencing here drew on PBMCs from the stem cell graft donor, taken from the stem cell graft. The rearrangement links TRBV5-1 to TRBJ2-1, with 9 bases lining up with TRBD1. CDR3 DNA sequence: TGCGCCAGCAGCTTCACGGGACAGGGAGGAAACAATGAGCAGTTCTTC. Translation gives CASSFTGQGGNNEQFF.